The entry below gives a single T cell receptor (beta chain) sequence along with its context. The entry originates in a study of T cell changes during pregnancy in multiple sclerosis. CDR3 length: 12 residues. Germline CDR1 is SGHAT and CDR2 is FQNNGV. Trimming pared 5 bases from V and 8 bases from J, leaving 11 bases between. The repertoire was sequenced with immunoSEQ multiplex PCR; TCRdb's copy has only in-frame clones and lacks some. The table lists 70,000 to 100,000 clones, approximately 95% of them singletons. The material sequenced was peripheral blood, taken in the first trimester of pregnancy. This TCR was recovered from a female donor with multiple sclerosis, enrolled in a pregnancy study. The V call is TRBV11-2, the J call TRBJ2-3; no clear D gene. Here the CDR3 DNA reads TGTGCCAGCAGCCCTTCTCCGAGTACGCAGTATTTT. Amino acid sequence: CASSPSPSTQYF.